This TCR beta chain was found in a study of blood T cell repertoires in COVID-19. Data came from immunoSEQ multiplex PCR; TCRdb stores just in-frame clones and leaves some out. The data show more than 65,000 clones, with 60% to 80% seen just once and approximately 6.8% held by the top ten. V was cut by 8 bases and J by 3 bases, with 10 bases left in between. The CDR3 spans 12 residues. The TCR sequence derives from an older woman with acute or convalescent COVID-19. The sample comprised peripheral blood. This chain connects TRBV12-3 or TRBV12-4 to TRBJ2-5; D is unresolved. DNA for the CDR3: TGTGCCAGCCAATGGGCAGAAGAGACCCAGTACTTC. This encodes CASQWAEETQYF.